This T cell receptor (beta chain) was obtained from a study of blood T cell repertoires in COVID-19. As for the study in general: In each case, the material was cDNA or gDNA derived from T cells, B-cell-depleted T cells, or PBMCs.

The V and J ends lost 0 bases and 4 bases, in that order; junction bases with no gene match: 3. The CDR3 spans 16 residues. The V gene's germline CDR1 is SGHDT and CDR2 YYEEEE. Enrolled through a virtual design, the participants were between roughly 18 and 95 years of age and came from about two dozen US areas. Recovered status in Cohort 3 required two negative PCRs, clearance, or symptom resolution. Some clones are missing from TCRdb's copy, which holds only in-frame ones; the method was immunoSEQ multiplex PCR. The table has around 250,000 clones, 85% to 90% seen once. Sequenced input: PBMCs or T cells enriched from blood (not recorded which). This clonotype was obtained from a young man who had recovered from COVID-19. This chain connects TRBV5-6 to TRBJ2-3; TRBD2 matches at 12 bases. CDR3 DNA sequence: TGTGCCAGCAGCTTGGCCCTAGCGGGGGGGGCAGATACGCAGTATTTT. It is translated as CASSLALAGGADTQYF.